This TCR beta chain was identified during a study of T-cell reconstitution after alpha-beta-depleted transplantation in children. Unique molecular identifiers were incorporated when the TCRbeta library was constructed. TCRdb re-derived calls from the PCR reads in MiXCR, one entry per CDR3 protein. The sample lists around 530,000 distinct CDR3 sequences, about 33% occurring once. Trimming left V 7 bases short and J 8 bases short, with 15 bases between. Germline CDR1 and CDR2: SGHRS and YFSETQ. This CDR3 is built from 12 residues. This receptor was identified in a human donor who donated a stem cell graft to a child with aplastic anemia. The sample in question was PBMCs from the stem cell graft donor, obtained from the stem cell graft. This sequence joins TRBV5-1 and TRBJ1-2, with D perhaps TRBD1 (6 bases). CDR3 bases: TGCGCCAGCCACAGGGAATCAGAAGGCTACACCTTC. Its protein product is CASHRESEGYTF. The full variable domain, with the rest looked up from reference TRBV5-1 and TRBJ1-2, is KAGVTQTPRYLIKTRGQQVTLSCSPISGHRSVSWYQQTPGQGLQFLFEYFSETQRNKGNFPGRFSGRQFSNSRSEMNVSTLELGDSALYLCASHRESEGYTFGSGTRLTVV.